Each of the 9 T cell receptor beta chains below was sequenced from the same sample in a study of T cell changes during pregnancy in multiple sclerosis. TCRdb's copy holds only in-frame clones and misses some; the assay was immunoSEQ multiplex PCR. This table holds about 8,500 clones, roughly 85% found once. The source material was CD8+ T cells from peripheral blood mononuclear cells, sampled in the first trimester of pregnancy. Receptors originate from a female donor in good health, enrolled as a control in a pregnancy study.

V is TRBV4-1 and J is TRBJ2-3, with 9 bases that match TRBD2. CDR3 length: 14 residues. V lost 4 bases, J lost 3 bases, and 2 bases stayed unmatched. Germline V gives CDR1 MGHRA, CDR2 YSYEKL. CDR3 region: CASSPGLATDTQYF. The CDR3 nucleotides are TGCGCCAGCAGCCCCGGACTAGCGACAGATACGCAGTATTTT.

The CDR3 region is CASSFGTRGRNEQFF. CDR3 bases: TGTGCCAGCAGCTTCGGGACTAGGGGTAGGAATGAGCAGTTCTTC. V and J are TRBV13 and TRBJ2-1, with 8 bases fitting TRBD2. Germline V gene lookup returns CDR1 PRHDT and CDR2 FYEKMQ (reference sequence). The V segment lost 3 bases and the J segment 7 bases; nucleotides outside the gene matches: 8. The CDR3 loop spans 15 amino acids.

The V and J genes are TRBV2 and TRBJ2-1; 10 positions agree with TRBD1. The CDR3 sequence is 12 residues long. Germline lookup yields CDR1 SNHLY and CDR2 FYNNEI. V trimming: 7 bases; J trimming: 8 bases; junction bases outside the gene matches: 2. CDR3 sequence (DNA): TGTGCCAGCAACGGACAGGGGGATGAGCAGTTCTTC. Translating it yields CASNGQGDEQFF.

V gene TRBV7-6 combines with J gene TRBJ2-3; 9 nucleotides align to TRBD2. The germline gives CDR1 SGHVS, CDR2 FNYEAQ. The CDR3 length is 18 residues. V was pared by 5 bases and J by 0 bases, with 12 bases of the junction left unmatched. The CDR3, as DNA: TGTGCCAGCAGCGGGCGTAGCGGGGGTCACTCTAGCACAGATACGCAGTATTTT. Encoded protein: CASSGRSGGHSSTDTQYF.

This clone has just one count. CDR3 amino acids: CASSLTDRGPGQPQHF. The CDR3 bases are TGTGCCAGCAGTTTAACGGACAGGGGCCCGGGACAGCCCCAGCATTTT. This rearrangement joins TRBV28 to TRBJ1-5; 9 bases line up with TRBD1. The germline CDR1 and CDR2 sequences are MDHEN and SYDVKM. V gave up 2 bases and J gave up 7 bases; unmatched junction bases: 9. The CDR3 has 16 amino acids.

This rearrangement joins TRBV6-1 to TRBJ2-5; TRBD2 might be the D (6 bases). Germline V lookup: CDR1 MNHNS, CDR2 SASEGT. The CDR3 sequence is 13 residues long. Trimming left V 7 bases short and J 2 bases short, with 11 bases between. CDR3 sequence: CASNSGEQETQYF. The CDR3 DNA sequence: TGTGCCAGCAATTCGGGGGAACAAGAGACCCAGTACTTC.

V gene TRBV10-1 combines with J gene TRBJ2-3, with a possible D match to TRBD2 (5 bases). Germline V CDR1 and CDR2: WNHNN, SYGVQD (reference sequence). This CDR3 is built from 15 residues. Trimming shortened V by 4 bases and J by 2 bases, and 13 bases separated the two germline ends. Here the CDR3 DNA reads TGCGCCAGCAGTGGAGATGACTACACCACAGATACGCAGTATTTT. It codes for CASSGDDYTTDTQYF.

The CDR3 DNA reads TGTGCCACACAGTACAATGAGCAGTTCTTC. Its translation is CATQYNEQFF. The rearrangement links TRBV6-1 to TRBJ2-1, with no clear D. Germline V gene lookup returns CDR1 MNHNS and CDR2 SASEGT. The CDR3 totals 10 residues. V dropped 10 bases and J dropped 4 bases, with 5 bases sitting between them.

In nucleotides, the CDR3 is TGTGCCAGCAGCTCCCCCCGCAATGAGCAGTTCTTC. This encodes CASSSPRNEQFF. The genes are TRBV7-2 and TRBJ2-1; D is uncertain. Per the germline V gene, CDR1 is SGHTA and CDR2 is FQGNSA. V lost 4 bases to trimming and J lost 6 bases, with 7 bases between them. The CDR3 is 12 residues long.